This TCR beta chain was identified in a study of cytomegalovirus exposure and HLA in healthy donors (dated by TCRdb to 2017 to 2019). Notes on the research overall: An earlier analysis of some 600 of the donors reported over 250 Gb of sequence data and 95 million to 130 million unique TCR beta sequences obtained from around 170 million T cells. An early release covering around 630 HLA-typed donors comprised about 300 gigabases of sequencing data and tens of millions of unique TCR sequences. Of the 350 to 400 genotyped donors, around 81% fell in the genetic ancestry cluster associated with self-reported Caucasian donors. The study aimed to test whether cataloging public T cell receptors could reveal signatures of past pathogen exposure. The study used immunosequencing to profile the T cell repertoires of more than 650 subjects and linked those repertoires to cytomegalovirus serostatus. Besides the first cohort of around 700 subjects, a separate validation cohort made up of over 95 different subjects was used. To predict cytomegalovirus infection status, the study combined high-throughput TCR immunosequencing, statistical association of individual TCRs with disease status, and machine learning. In a later analysis, previously published TCR beta repertoires from 500 to 750 donors were re-analyzed and high-resolution HLA genotyping was added so that TCR occurrence patterns could be studied. Rather than drawing on any new phenotypic data, the later analysis identified candidate immune exposures from TCR beta sequences and the way those sequences occurred across donors. To decide whether each TCR beta V gene segment behaved as functional or pseudogenic, an earlier analysis of approximately 620 of the donors relied on high-throughput TCR beta sequencing. Donor age, sex, ethnicity and CMV serostatus were collected together with the repertoire data. Genome-wide SNP genotypes for about three fifths of the 666 donors were used in a later genetic analysis, which treated that subset as a discovery cohort. All discovery cohort repertoires had been generated using a single sequencing platform. Both class I and class II loci were covered by HLA typing, at four-digit resolution. The number of typed donors differed by locus: about 620-640 for A, B, C, DRB1 and DQB1; 500 to 550 for DQA1; 606 for DPA1; and roughly 490 for DPB1. Roughly 5 DR-DQ haplotypes were handled as single units for association and clustering because linkage in the cohort was strong. Among around 400 genotyped donors of the cohort, an average of approximately 200,000 unique TCR beta nucleotide sequences was sequenced per donor, of which 15% to 20% were non-productive.

The method behind the library was the immunoSEQ multiplex PCR assay. For the multiplex PCR, a mixture combining 60 forward primers for TCR Vbeta segments and 13 reverse primers for TCR Jbeta segments was used. The CDR3 region of rearranged TCR beta genes was amplified from genomic DNA with a multiplex PCR assay. Amplified TCR beta libraries were sequenced as 87-base-pair reads on the Illumina HiSeq System. The published analysis was carried out like this. A later analysis tallied 80 million to 95 million unique TCR beta chains across the 550 to 850 repertoires, and about 12 million of those chains were shared by two or more donors. To remove PCR and sequencing errors, raw reads were error-corrected and collapsed into unique sequences using a nearest-neighbor algorithm that merged closely related sequences. CDR3 sequences were aligned to IMGT reference sequences to assign V, D and J gene segments. Each retained sequence needed at least a six-nucleotide match to both a V gene segment and a J gene segment. Rearrangements were classified as productive when the CDR3 lacked stop codons and remained in frame with V and J, and all other rearrangements were classified as non-productive. Following IMGT convention, CDR3 was defined as the stretch from the second conserved V-encoded cysteine to the conserved J-encoded phenylalanine. The earlier analysis of a few hundred of the donors excluded sequences that lacked an unambiguous match to a single V gene segment. In an earlier analysis of 587 of the donors, V segments were called functional above 56.7% productive rearrangements and were called segregating when the between-donor standard deviation exceeded 5%. A statistical classification framework was built for diagnosing cytomegalovirus status from the catalog of TCR beta chain sequences. In a later analysis, V and J genes were assigned by comparing TCR nucleotide sequences against IMGT/GENE-DB human TR gene sequences. Using the TCRdist pipeline, a later analysis assigned CDR3 sequences along with most-parsimonious VDJ recombination scenarios. In a later analysis, every TCR beta chain was defined by the combination of its CDR3 amino acid sequence and its V-gene family, and reads without a unique V-gene family were dropped. In a later analysis, fewer than 600 highly shared, low-generation-probability nucleotide sequences were removed to address suspected cross-contamination and a sequencing artifact. In a later analysis, a clonal expansion index was calculated for each public chain from normalized within-repertoire ranks of inferred template counts. In a later analysis, generation probabilities were computed with a VDJ recombination model fitted to out-of-frame rearrangements, and the resulting probabilities were checked against IGoR. In a later analysis, hypergeometric tests were used to score TCR-TCR, TCR-HLA and TCR-CMV co-occurrence, with a repertoire-size bias correction applied to TCR pairs. False discovery rates were estimated in a later analysis by permuting HLA or CMV assignments 20 times. In a later analysis, co-occurring TCRs were grouped using DBSCAN, and TCRdist sequence similarity was added for clustering within HLA-allele-positive subsets. For co-occurrence clustering, repertoires with fewer than 30,000 or more than 120,000 public chains were excluded, along with a handful of repertoires with anomalous nucleotide sharing. Imported from immuneACCESS, the table was reduced by TCRdb to in-frame sequences with V and J called. These copies leave out some clones; in studies compared against another copy, an unresolved V gene accounts for under half, and the cause of the remainder is not known. The V and J calls and clone size were taken over from that table, and D and trimming were inferred from the DNA. Across this sample there are 95,000 to 150,000 clones, with over 60% seen only once. The ten top clones hold approximately 1.4% of the sample.

In total, 630 or so healthy bone marrow donors made up the cohort. At the time of sampling, all cohort members were nominally healthy, though unrecorded immune exposures were likely present. The donor was CMV seronegative and belonged to the group of around 350 seronegative cohort members. A peripheral blood sample was collected from each donor, and TCR beta sequencing was performed on peripheral blood mononuclear cells. The Qiagen DNeasy Blood Extraction Kit was used to extract genomic DNA from the blood cell samples. As for this clone: The antigen it binds to is not known. No per-base quality is available; no much larger clone lies one base away.

What the authors observed across the whole study: A few of the identified cytomegalovirus-associated TCR beta chains were confirmed in vitro to be specific for cytomegalovirus antigens. Assigning TCR associations to individual alleles was difficult when HLA alleles, especially DR and DQ, strongly co-occurred. In an earlier analysis of approximately 590 of the donors, most TCR beta V segments appeared in productive rearrangements about 87% or about 30% of the time, broadly matching IMGT annotations. Most CMV-associated TCR beta chains appeared to be HLA-restricted in a later analysis, and the HLA associations seemed to be driven largely by CMV exposure. A further reported finding was that TCR beta sequences accurately predicted the HLA-A and HLA-B alleles for most subjects in the first cohort. The 87-base-pair reads could not distinguish some IMGT-functional V segments, including TRBV6-2 and TRBV6-3, so those segments were excluded. HLA typing was unavailable for some donors at each locus, so association tests used only the typed subset. Compared with the approximately 720-donor mean, donors in an Asian-associated ancestry cluster had fewer N-insertions in productive TCRs, according to a later genetic analysis. Seventeen rarely observed V segments, including chromosome 9 orphons, were excluded from the earlier analysis of a few hundred of the donors because counts were too low. The study gave a list of about 150 TCR beta chains associated with cytomegalovirus. This cohort had only TCR beta chains sequenced, and the lack of alpha or paired-chain data limited which features could be detected. For the cohort, immune exposure information was limited to CMV serostatus. An association between a missense DCLRE1C variant and V-gene and J-gene trimming of TCR beta chains was found in a later genetic analysis and replicated in an independent cohort. A later analysis found that HLA-associated TCR beta chains were more clonally expanded and had lower generation probabilities than equally common non-associated chains. In a later analysis, more than 15,000 TCR beta sequences were associated with specific HLA alleles at a false discovery rate of 0.05. Several of the top co-occurrence clusters appeared to be linked to parvovirus B19, influenza, CMV and Epstein-Barr virus, according to a later analysis. Linkage disequilibrium might explain the correlated functional status among segregating V segments, but an unknown experimental factor could not be excluded. Presence/absence analyses assumed roughly uniform sequencing depth across donors, an assumption that may not hold. In a later analysis, TCR association rates were found to vary across HLA loci, with the most associated TCRs seen for DRB1 alleles and the fewest for HLA-C alleles. Most TCR sequences were observed very rarely across donors, whereas some public TCRs were present in many individuals. The sequencing pipeline was judged likely to have produced a cluster of highly shared sequence variants as a technical artifact. According to the authors, the approach could potentially be generalized to other disease states and immunological phenotypes. Cytomegalovirus status was reported to be diagnosed by the classifier with high specificity and sensitivity in both the original and validation cohorts.

V is cut by 7 bases and J by 0 bases, and the space between the germline ends is 14 bases. The germline V gene provides CDR1 MNHEY and CDR2 SVGAGI. From the cysteine up to the phenylalanine, the CDR3 has a length of 15 residues. Only the CDR3 DNA stays, 45 bases, in frame from base 1. The source is a man aged 18 to 29 in good health and CMV-seronegative. Sequences were obtained from PBMCs. Recombination joined TRBV6-5 with TRBJ2-3; no D gene is confidently identified. The nucleotide sequence is TGTGCCAGCATTTGGGCACTCCCTAGCACAGATACGCAGTATTTT. Translated, this gives CASIWALPSTDTQYF.